What follows are 14 T cell receptor beta chains derived from one specimen sequenced in a study of Tregs in tolerant kidney transplant recipients. Only in-frame clones appear in the TCRdb table, and some are missing; sequencing was by immunoSEQ multiplex PCR. This sample's table reports about 48,000 clones. The sample was CD4+ T cells from blood, taken before the transplant. Receptors originate from a human donor who received a combined kidney and bone marrow transplant.

Remarks on this clone: Coverage ceases 3 residues before the CDR3 finishes, and the germline J gene fills in the end. This sequence joins TRBV5-4 and TRBJ2-1, with 10 bases lining up with TRBD2. The J segment lost 6 bases and the V segment lost 1 base, leaving 4 bases of the junction unmatched. The CDR3 consists of 15 residues. Looked up from germline, CDR1 is SGHNT and CDR2 is YYREEE (reference sequence). CDR3 region: CASSLQLAGVNEQFF. The part of the CDR3 DNA that was read is TGTGCCAGCAGCTTGCAGCTAGCGGGAGTCAATGAG.

Partial CDR3 DNA: TGTGCCAGCAGTTACGCTGGAGGGGACACTGAA. This gives the protein CASSYAGGDTE. The CDR3 reads in full as CASSYAGGDTEAFF. This sequence joins TRBV6-2 or TRBV6-3 and TRBJ1-1; D may be TRBD1 (5 bases). The CDR3 end lies 3 residues beyond the end of the read and is filled in from the germline J gene. This CDR3 has 14 residues. The germline V and J ends were trimmed by 2 bases and 3 bases, with 10 bases remaining between them. Germline V CDR1 and CDR2: MNHEY, SVGEGT.

In the case of this clone: The read terminates 3 residues ahead of where the CDR3 ends, so the germline J gene completes it. The chain links TRBV20-1 to TRBJ2-3; 9 bases fit TRBD1. J was trimmed by 2 bases and V by 5 bases; bases with no gene match: 11. There are 16 residues in the CDR3. Germline V gene data show CDR1 as DFQATT and CDR2 as SNEGSKA (reference sequence). The CDR3 bases that were read are TGCAGTGCTTGGGGACAGGGATCGGGGGCCACAGATACG. Translated, it gives CSAWGQGSGATDT. The whole CDR3 protein reads CSAWGQGSGATDTQYF.

Turning to this clone: The CDR3 end falls 3 residues outside the read, so it is completed with the germline J gene. The chain joins TRBV20-1 to TRBJ2-3; 9 nucleotides match TRBD1. The CDR3 length is 16 residues. The germline V gene encodes CDR1 DFQATT and CDR2 SNEGSKA (reference sequence). V dropped 6 bases and J dropped 0; count of bases not matched to a gene: 10. The DNA read from the CDR3 is TGCAGTGCGCTCCAAGACAGGGGGGTAAGCACAGATACG. Protein sequence: CSALQDRGVSTDT. The full CDR3 protein reads CSALQDRGVSTDTQYF.

To note about this clone: The sequence runs out 3 residues before the end of the CDR3; the remainder is reconstructed from the germline J gene. V gene TRBV7-2 combines with J gene TRBJ2-2, with 11 nucleotides matching TRBD2. The J segment lost 3 bases and the V segment lost 5 bases, leaving 2 bases of the junction unmatched. CDR3 size: 15 residues. The V gene's germline CDR1 is SGHTA and CDR2 FQGNSA. The DNA read from the CDR3 is TGTGCCAGCAGCCCGGGACTAGCGGACACCGGGGAG. This translates into CASSPGLADTGE. The full CDR3 protein reads CASSPGLADTGELFF.

Turning to this clone: The read gets to within 3 residues of the CDR3 end, and the germline J gene fills in the rest. The rearrangement uses TRBV29-1 and TRBJ2-2; the match to TRBD1 covers 8 bases. V gave up 7 bases and J gave up 4 bases; unmatched junction bases: 8. CDR1 and CDR2 (germline): SQVTM, ANQGSEA. This CDR3 spans 14 amino acids. The chain's CDR3 is CSAGQGGVTGELFF. Incomplete CDR3 DNA: TGCAGCGCTGGACAGGGAGGCGTCACCGGGGAG.

About this clone: The CDR3 end falls 3 residues outside the read, so it is completed with the germline J gene. This chain uses TRBV18 with TRBJ2-3; D might be TRBD1 (5 bases). The CDR3 contains 17 residues. The V gene lost 1 base and the J gene lost 3 bases, with 17 bases spanning the gap. CDR1 KGHSH and CDR2 LQKENI come from the germline V gene. CDR3: CASSPRGRVSGTDTQYF. The CDR3 DNA, read in part, is TGTGCCAGCTCACCACGAGGCAGGGTGTCCGGTACAGATACG.

Worth noting for this clone: The read ends 3 residues before the CDR3 terminus; that terminus is restored from the germline J gene. The chain combines TRBV10-1 with TRBJ2-3, with 9 bases that match TRBD2. This CDR3 has 17 amino acids. The germline V gene has CDR1 WNHNN and CDR2 SYGVQD (reference sequence). The junction had 11 bases not matched to a gene; V was cut back by 5 bases and J by 2 bases. This CDR3 reads CASSRDGLALDTDTQYF. The DNA read from the CDR3 is TGCGCCAGCAGTCGCGATGGACTAGCGCTCGACACAGATACG.

Note on this clone: Read coverage stops 3 residues before the CDR3 terminus; the germline J gene supplies the remainder. The chain joins TRBV7-9 to TRBJ1-5; D uncertain. The CDR3 contains 14 residues. The V gene lost 2 bases and the J gene lost 5 bases, with 10 bases spanning the gap. CDR1 and CDR2 (germline): SEHNR, FQNEAQ (reference sequence). The CDR3 DNA, read in part, is TGTGCCAGCAGCTTATCATCCGGGGATCAGCCC. It codes for CASSLSSGDQP. The complete CDR3 protein is CASSLSSGDQPQHF.

For this clone: The CDR3 end falls 3 residues outside the read, so it is completed with the germline J gene. The gene calls are TRBV2 and TRBJ1-5; the D gene is possibly TRBD1 (6 bases). The V gene's germline CDR1 is SNHLY and CDR2 FYNNEI. Trimming removed 6 bases from V and 2 bases from J, with 14 bases in between. This CDR3 comprises 15 residues. CDR3 DNA, as far as it was read: TGTGCCAGCAGGGCATCAGGGGTGGGCAATCAGCCC. It yields the protein CASRASGVGNQP. The whole CDR3 protein is CASRASGVGNQPQHF.

As to this clone: Coverage ceases 3 residues before the CDR3 finishes, and the germline J gene fills in the end. This chain links TRBV5-4 with TRBJ1-2; TRBD1 aligns across 7 bases. Germline V CDR1 and CDR2: SGHNT, YYREEE (reference sequence). Losses at the gene ends were 5 bases for V and 3 bases for J; bases not matched to a gene: 10. CDR3 size: 15 residues. This chain's CDR3 is CASRADGQDYYGYTF. CDR3 DNA, as far as it was read: TGTGCCAGCAGGGCCGACGGACAGGACTACTATGGC.

Concerning this clone: The read stops 3 residues short of the end of the CDR3; the missing end is completed from the germline J gene. The V call is TRBV7-3, the J call TRBJ2-7; D is possibly TRBD1 (5 bases). The CDR3 totals 15 residues. Trimming cost V 3 bases and J 2 bases, with 14 bases left between them. Germline assignment: CDR1 SGHTA and CDR2 FQGTGA. CDR3 in amino acids: CASSFRDRNTYEQYF. The sequenced part of the CDR3 DNA is TGTGCCAGCAGCTTCAGGGATCGAAATACCTACGAG.

As for this clone: Read data end 3 residues before the CDR3 end; the end is taken from the germline J gene. The V and J genes are TRBV30 and TRBJ1-5; 7 nucleotides agree with TRBD1. With 5 bases clipped from V and 2 bases from J, the junction kept 3 bases outside the gene matches. CDR1 GTSNPN and CDR2 SVGIG come from the germline V gene (reference sequence). There are 13 residues in the CDR3. CDR3 sequence: CAWGDRGNQPQHF. The covered CDR3 bases are TGTGCCTGGGGTGACAGGGGCAATCAGCCC.

A remark on this clone: Sequencing ends 3 residues short of the CDR3 end; the germline J gene provides the rest. The rearrangement joins TRBV11-3 to TRBJ1-1; maybe TRBD1 (5 bases). CDR3 length equals 13 residues. V lost 4 bases and J 1 base, leaving 7 bases between the germline ends. Germline-derived CDR1 and CDR2 are SGHNT and YENEEA. Here the CDR3 reads CASSSTGNTEAFF. CDR3 bases read: TGTGCCAGCAGCTCTACAGGGAACACTGAA.